This T cell receptor beta chain originates from a study of shared T cell receptors in the human thymus. TCRdb keeps only in-frame clones here, not all; method: immunoSEQ multiplex PCR. There are 500,000 to 750,000 clones in the sample; around 87% occur only once, and about 0.01% lies in the top ten. This clone has only one observation. A further study also used this sample, focusing on human thymus T cells. That work contributes: Healthy Finnish infants having corrective surgery for congenital heart defects served as donors. Resections obtained during corrective heart surgery supplied the thymus tissue. Related research described strongly overlapping thymic repertoires in unrelated people.

This TCR came from a boy in the first two years of life with a congenital heart defect. Sequenced material: thymocytes.

The CDR3 DNA follows: TGTGCCTGGAGTAACCTCCGACCTGGGGCTAGACACAATGAGCAGTTCTTC. Translating gives CAWSNLRPGARHNEQFF. The V call is TRBV30, the J call TRBJ2-1; tentative D call: TRBD1 (5 bases). The CDR3 has 17 residues. V was cut by 2 bases and J by 5 bases, with 22 bases left in between. CDR1 is GTSNPN, CDR2 SVGIG, per germline (reference sequence). Based on the CDR3 plus reference TRBV30 and TRBJ2-1, the full variable domain is SQTIHQWPATLVQPVGSPLSLECTVEGTSNPNLYWYRQAAGRGLQLLFYSVGIGQISSEVPQNLSASRPQDRQFILSSKKLLLSDSGFYLCAWSNLRPGARHNEQFFGPGTRLTVL.